Listed below are T cell receptor beta chains from one sample, sequenced in a study of blood T cell repertoires in COVID-19. Profiling relied on immunoSEQ multiplex PCR, and the TCRdb table lists in-frame clones only, not all of them. Of over 100,000 clones listed, roughly 84% are singletons. Sequenced material: peripheral blood. These receptor sequences come from a man aged 35 to 55 with acute or convalescent COVID-19. CDR3s leave out the opening cysteine and the closing phenylalanine or tryptophan. Clone size is not always given. Where it is, it says once, few, many or a class for expanded clones.

few,TRBV27,ASRGQGGSTGELF
-,TRBV10-1,ASRGDGPQH
-,TRBV28,ATHSGIYNEQF
-,TRBV5-8,ASNNQGNQPQH
once,TRBV6-6,ASSSGDYGYT
-,TRBV5-5,ASSLWTLQGNTEAF
-,TRBV7-3,ASSHGEDTEAF
once,TRBV5-1,ASSRDFSSYEQY
once,TRBV25-1,ASSRLAGGPWEQF
-,TRBV29-1,SVGRGQANTEAF
-,TRBV2,ASSEITAGTDTQY
-,TRBV2,ASSGSVVF
-,TRBV7-8,ASSPRGAGGRTQY
once,TRBV5-4,ASSLEGASTDTQY
-,TRBV16,ASQNRDTNEKLF
-,TRBV3-1/TRBV3-2,ASSQRGTQGETQY
-,TRBV30,AWSPAGRGNQPQH
-,TRBV7-3,ASSPGTPNTEAF
-,TRBV2,ASSERQGVYNEQF
-,TRBV6-5,ASRQGAFYNSPLH
-,TRBV7-3,ASSPLAGVFNEQF
-,TRBV5-1,ASSGITGSAGYT
-,TRBV7-9,ASTPGTGAEKLF
-,TRBV2,ASSEEGGAF
-,TRBV9,ASSAGQGDNKLF
-,TRBV4-1,ASSERLAGNEQF
-,TRBV5-8,ASEQTRGTGGIYGYT
-,TRBV30,AWTVGTQMNTEAF
-,TRBV7-8,ASSLRSFLLVPEQF
-,TRBV18,ASSHPGSSYNEQF
-,TRBV7-8,ASSAYRVPLNQPQH